Below are 30 T cell receptor beta chains sequenced from a single sample in a study of blood T cell repertoires in COVID-19. Repertoires were generated with immunoSEQ multiplex PCR, while TCRdb's copy carries only in-frame clones and drops some. Of hundreds of thousands of clones in the sample, around 87% were seen once. The sample taken for sequencing was peripheral blood. The origin of the receptors is a woman aged 55-70 years with COVID-19, enrolled during active disease.

The chain couples TRBV6-1 to TRBJ1-2; weak D call: TRBD1 (6 bases). The CDR3 runs to 12 residues. Germline V gives CDR1 MNHNS, CDR2 SASEGT. The V end lost 3 bases, the J end lost 8 bases, and 10 bases lay between the germline ends. Written as DNA, the CDR3 is TGTGCCAGCAGTGAGGACAGTCGGGGCTACACCTTC. This gives the protein CASSEDSRGYTF.

V and J are TRBV14 and TRBJ1-2; 8 bases are shared with TRBD1. After removal of 4 bases from V and 8 bases from J, the junction contained 9 bases not matched to a gene. The CDR3 sequence is 14 residues long. Germline CDR1 SGHDN, CDR2 FVKESK. The CDR3 spells CASSLGTGPRGYTF. The CDR3 DNA sequence: TGTGCCAGCAGCCTCGGGACAGGCCCACGGGGCTACACCTTC.

V usage is TRBV7-8 and J usage is TRBJ2-1; possible D gene TRBD2, 5 bases. V was pared by 5 bases and J by 10 bases, with 15 bases between. The CDR3 has 13 residues. Germline values: CDR1 SGHVS, CDR2 FQNEAQ. This chain's CDR3 is CASSRLQRTEQFF. The CDR3 DNA reads TGTGCCAGCAGCCGACTTCAGCGGACGGAGCAGTTCTTC. The full variable domain, rest sourced from reference TRBV7-8 and TRBJ2-1, is GAGVSQSPRYKVAKRGQDVALRCDPISGHVSLFWYQQALGQGPEFLTYFQNEAQLDKSGLPSDRFFAERPEGSVSTLKIQRTQQEDSAVYLCASSRLQRTEQFFGPGTRLTVL.

This chain's CDR3 is CASSQVMNRPSPSGNTIYF. Written as DNA, the CDR3 is TGCGCCAGCAGCCAAGTAATGAACAGGCCTTCCCCCTCTGGAAACACCATATATTTT. V is TRBV4-1 and J is TRBJ1-3; D might be TRBD1 (5 bases). The CDR3 sequence is 19 residues long. Trimming cost V 1 base and J 0 bases, with 19 bases left between them. CDR1 is MGHRA and CDR2 is YSYEKL in the germline V gene.

The chain is built from TRBV5-1 and TRBJ2-1; possibly TRBD1 for D (6 bases). Germline V lookup: CDR1 SGHRS, CDR2 YFSETQ. There are 14 residues in the CDR3. Trimming shortened V by 1 base and J by 5 bases, and 10 bases separated the two germline ends. The CDR3 DNA sequence: TGCGCCAGCAGCTTGTCCAGGGGAGACAATGAGCAGTTCTTC. This codes for CASSLSRGDNEQFF.

This sequence joins TRBV6-6 and TRBJ1-1, with 8 bases identical to TRBD1. Germline lookup yields CDR1 MNHNY and CDR2 SVGAGI (reference sequence). The junction had 8 bases not matched to a gene; V was cut back by 4 bases and J by 4 bases. The CDR3 consists of 15 residues. CDR3 protein: CASSFLQGGGTEAFF. DNA of the CDR3: TGTGCCAGCAGTTTCCTACAGGGGGGAGGCACTGAAGCTTTCTTT.

The rearrangement links TRBV10-2 to TRBJ2-7, with 11 bases fitting TRBD2. From germline, CDR1 is WSHSY and CDR2 SAAADI. The CDR3 is 15 residues long. Trimming removed 4 bases from V and 5 bases from J; junction bases left unmatched: 7. Here the CDR3 reads CASSGSSGGANEQYF. The CDR3 DNA sequence: TGCGCCAGCAGTGGGAGTAGCGGGGGGGCCAACGAGCAGTACTTC.

The chain joins TRBV5-8 to TRBJ2-3, with 9 nucleotides matching TRBD2. The V and J ends lost 3 bases and 2 bases, in that order; junction bases with no gene match: 10. This CDR3 is built from 17 residues. Germline values: CDR1 SGHTS, CDR2 YDEGEE. The CDR3 loop reads CASSSAGGPINTDTQYF. CDR3 nucleotide sequence: TGTGCCAGCAGCTCTGCGGGGGGGCCGATTAACACAGATACGCAGTATTTT.

The chain uses TRBV4-1 and TRBJ2-5, with 7 bases identical to TRBD1. The CDR3 contains 14 residues. The germline gives CDR1 MGHRA, CDR2 YSYEKL. J lost 2 bases, V lost 3 bases, and 3 bases had no gene match. CDR3 nucleotide sequence: TGCGCCAGCAGCCAGGGACAGAGACAAGAGACCCAGTACTTC. Translation gives CASSQGQRQETQYF.

This sequence joins TRBV9 and TRBJ2-3; 7 bases line up with TRBD2. Trimming removed 0 bases from V and 5 bases from J; junction bases left unmatched: 9. The CDR3 is 16 amino acids. Germline assignment: CDR1 SGDLS and CDR2 YYNGEE. The CDR3 loop reads CASSVASGLVGDTQYF. CDR3 nucleotide sequence: TGTGCCAGCAGCGTAGCCTCAGGACTAGTGGGAGATACGCAGTATTTT.

The rearrangement joins TRBV19 to TRBJ2-5; 7 nucleotides line up with TRBD2. Germline values: CDR1 LNHDA, CDR2 SQIVND (reference sequence). The CDR3 contains 16 residues. J lost 2 bases, V lost 3 bases, and 9 bases had no gene match. The CDR3 region has the DNA TGTGCCAGTAGTATGGATGGGGGGGTCAGTCAAGAGACCCAGTACTTC. Translated, it gives CASSMDGGVSQETQYF.

The CDR3 nucleotides are TGTGCCAGCAGCCCCCGACTAGCGGAGACCACAGATACGCAGTATTTT. Amino acids: CASSPRLAETTDTQYF. The chain is built from TRBV4-2 and TRBJ2-3, with 9 bases aligning to TRBD2. CDR1 is LGHNA and CDR2 is YNFKEQ in the germline V gene. After removal of 4 bases from V and 2 bases from J, the junction contained 7 bases not matched to a gene. The CDR3 contains 16 residues.

V is TRBV7-2 and J is TRBJ2-7, with 8 bases that match TRBD1. The length of the CDR3 is 13 residues. V trimming: 5 bases; J trimming: 4 bases; junction bases outside the gene matches: 4. Germline V lookup: CDR1 SGHTA, CDR2 FQGNSA. The CDR3 DNA reads as TGTGCCAGCAGCCGGACAGGGTATTACGAGCAGTACTTC. Translation: CASSRTGYYEQYF.

The gene calls are TRBV4-1 and TRBJ2-1; tentative D call: TRBD2 (7 bases). Germline loops: CDR1 MGHRA, CDR2 YSYEKL. This CDR3 region has 17 residues. Between the trimmed V and J ends, which lost 0 bases and 8 bases, there was a span of 20 bases. CDR3: CASSQDGGGARRYEQFF. The CDR3 nucleotides read TGCGCCAGCAGCCAAGATGGAGGGGGGGCCAGGAGGTATGAGCAGTTCTTC.

This chain links TRBV5-1 with TRBJ2-1; 10 bases line up with TRBD1. J was trimmed by 8 bases and V by 0 bases; bases with no gene match: 14. The germline V gene encodes CDR1 SGHRS and CDR2 YFSETQ. This CDR3 comprises 18 residues. The CDR3 DNA sequence: TGCGCCAGCAGCTTGGGCTCTTTCCGGGACAGGGGTACGCATGAGCAGTTCTTC. It is translated as CASSLGSFRDRGTHEQFF.

DNA of the CDR3: TGTGCCAGCAGTTTAGCGAACGACTATGGCTACACCTTC. The encoded protein is CASSLANDYGYTF. The V call is TRBV27, the J call TRBJ1-2; D uncertain. The length of the CDR3 is 13 residues. Germline assignment: CDR1 MNHEY and CDR2 SMNVEV (reference sequence). V shed 2 bases and J shed 3 bases, with 7 bases lying between them.

The chain recombines TRBV2 with TRBJ2-7; 10 nucleotides agree with TRBD2. The CDR3 is made up of 21 amino acids. Germline V gives CDR1 SNHLY, CDR2 FYNNEI. V shed 7 bases and J 3 bases; nucleotides not matched to a gene: 27. CDR3 nucleotides: TGTGCCAGCAATGGAGGTCCAGCTAGCGGGGGCCTGGGACGTTCCGGCTACGAGCAGTACTTC. It is translated as CASNGGPASGGLGRSGYEQYF.

The chain couples TRBV7-9 to TRBJ1-1; weak D call: TRBD1 (5 bases). V was shortened by 5 bases and J by 3 bases, with 16 bases between the two germline ends. Germline loops: CDR1 SEHNR, CDR2 FQNEAQ (reference sequence). The CDR3 runs to 15 residues. Here the CDR3 DNA reads TGTGCCAGCAGCCCGTGGGACTTGAGGCACACTGAAGCTTTCTTT. Translated: CASSPWDLRHTEAFF.

Of note for this clone: An end of the junction differs from the germline gene, which may be a read error. The rearrangement links TRBV6-1 to TRBJ1-5; D may be TRBD1 (6 bases). The CDR3 extends over 15 amino acids. Germline CDR1 reads MNHNS; CDR2 reads SASEGT. The CDR3 DNA reads TGTGCCAGCAGCGAAGACAGGTCGTCTAATCAGCCCCAGCATTTT. Its protein product is CASSEDRSSNQPQHF.

The rearrangement uses TRBV3-1 (or the pseudogene TRBV3-2) and TRBJ1-5; 8 bases map to TRBD1. This CDR3 has 12 residues. The germline gives CDR1 LGHDT, CDR2 YNNKEL (reference sequence). This CDR3 reads CAEDRVHQPQHF. The CDR3 DNA follows: TGTGCGGAGGACAGGGTCCATCAGCCCCAGCATTTT.

The V and J genes are TRBV2 and TRBJ1-1; maybe TRBD1 (5 bases). Between the trimmed V and J ends, which lost 0 bases and 5 bases, there was a span of 7 bases. The germline V gene has CDR1 SNHLY and CDR2 FYNNEI. The CDR3 spans 13 residues. CDR3 loop: CASSEAQGTEAFF. The CDR3 bases are TGTGCCAGCAGTGAAGCTCAGGGTACTGAAGCTTTCTTT.

V and J are TRBV21-1 and TRBJ1-6. TRBV21-1 counts as a pseudogene. The length of the CDR3 is 15 residues. The chain's CDR3 is CASSRGRLGRSPLHF. The CDR3 DNA is TGTGCCAGCAGCCGCGGGCGTCTCGGGCGTTCACCCCTCCACTTT.

The chain is built from TRBV7-6 and TRBJ2-7; the match to TRBD2 covers 10 bases. The trim removed 5 bases at V and 0 bases at J, leaving 7 bases unmatched. This CDR3 region has 16 residues. Germline CDR1 and CDR2: SGHVS and FNYEAQ. The CDR3 DNA reads as TGTGCCAGCAGCCCCGGACTAGCGGAAAGCTCCTACGAGCAGTACTTC. Translating it yields CASSPGLAESSYEQYF.

CDR3 loop: CARSQGLAGGQQYF. The DNA for the CDR3 is TGTGCCAGAAGCCAAGGACTAGCGGGGGGGCAGCAGTACTTC. This chain uses TRBV7-5 with TRBJ2-7; the table's D call of TRBD2 was not tested on the DNA. TRBV7-5 is an annotated pseudogene. The CDR3 length is 14 residues.

V usage is TRBV19 and J usage is TRBJ1-5, with a weak D call TRBD1 (6 bases). V was trimmed by 3 bases and J by 3 bases, leaving 9 bases between them. Germline CDR1 reads LNHDA; CDR2 reads SQIVND (reference sequence). The length of the CDR3 is 14 residues. The CDR3 DNA reads TGTGCCAGTAGTATCTGGGGGCTCAATCAGCCCCAGCATTTT. Amino acid sequence: CASSIWGLNQPQHF. Drawing the rest from reference TRBV19 and TRBJ1-5, the complete variable domain is DGGITQSPKYLFRKEGQNVTLSCEQNLNHDAMYWYRQDPGQGLRLIYYSQIVNDFQKGDIAEGYSVSREKKESFPLTVTSAQKNPTAFYLCASSIWGLNQPQHFGDGTRLSIL.

The table lists this clone with a few counts. The chain combines TRBV19 with TRBJ2-2, with D possibly being TRBD2 (6 bases). CDR1 is LNHDA, CDR2 SQIVND, per germline (reference sequence). The V end lost 7 bases, the J end lost 4 bases, and 16 bases lay between the germline ends. There are 15 residues in the CDR3. CDR3 loop: CASTDGAGITGELFF. CDR3 coding DNA: TGTGCCAGTACCGACGGCGCGGGGATCACCGGGGAGCTGTTTTTT.

The CDR3 loop is CASSSTGVGNTIYF. Written as DNA, the CDR3 is TGTGCCAGCAGTTCTACAGGGGTTGGAAACACCATATATTTT. The V call is TRBV9, the J call TRBJ1-3; 7 bases map to TRBD1. Germline V CDR1 and CDR2: SGDLS, YYNGEE. The J segment lost 3 bases and the V segment lost 5 bases, leaving 5 bases of the junction unmatched. CDR3 size: 14 residues.

The V and J genes are TRBV27 and TRBJ2-5; 12 bases are a match to TRBD2. There are 17 residues in the CDR3. Germline CDR1 and CDR2: MNHEY and SMNVEV (reference sequence). Germline trimming cut 5 bases from V and 5 bases from J; bases unmatched to any gene: 12. The CDR3 region is CASSPARLAGAGETQYF. CDR3 DNA sequence: TGTGCCAGCAGTCCCGCCCGACTAGCGGGGGCCGGGGAGACCCAGTACTTC.

The V gene is TRBV5-4, the J gene TRBJ2-5; D is unclear. The CDR3 runs to 13 residues. Germline loops: CDR1 SGHNT, CDR2 YYREEE (reference sequence). Trimming took 1 base from V and 4 from J, leaving 8 bases between them. The DNA of the CDR3 is TGTGCCAGCAGCTTGTGGGCAGGAGAGACCCAGTACTTC. Its protein product is CASSLWAGETQYF.

The chain has TRBV5-6 and TRBJ2-1; TRBD1 matches 9 bases. The CDR3 sequence is 15 residues long. Per the germline V gene, CDR1 is SGHDT and CDR2 is YYEEEE. Germline trimming cut 0 bases from V and 7 bases from J; bases unmatched to any gene: 5. The CDR3 DNA is TGTGCCAGCAGCTTGGCCCCCGGGACAGGGAATGAGCAGTTCTTC. Amino acid sequence: CASSLAPGTGNEQFF. Full variable domain (missing parts from reference TRBV5-6 and TRBJ2-1): DAGVTQSPTHLIKTRGQQVTLRCSPKSGHDTVSWYQQALGQGPQFIFQYYEEEERQRGNFPDRFSGHQFPNYSSELNVNALLLGDSALYLCASSLAPGTGNEQFFGPGTRLTVL.